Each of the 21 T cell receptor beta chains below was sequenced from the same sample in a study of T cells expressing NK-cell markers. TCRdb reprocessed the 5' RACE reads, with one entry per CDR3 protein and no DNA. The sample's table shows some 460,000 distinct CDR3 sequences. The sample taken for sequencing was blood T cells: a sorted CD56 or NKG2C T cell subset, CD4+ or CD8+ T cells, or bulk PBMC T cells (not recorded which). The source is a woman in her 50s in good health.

This CDR3 reads CSVGWTTGGGYGYTF. J is TRBJ1-2 and V is TRBV29-1; the D gene TCRdb calls, TRBD1, cannot be checked with no DNA. In germline, CDR1 is SQVTM, CDR2 ANQGSEA. The CDR3 runs to 15 residues.

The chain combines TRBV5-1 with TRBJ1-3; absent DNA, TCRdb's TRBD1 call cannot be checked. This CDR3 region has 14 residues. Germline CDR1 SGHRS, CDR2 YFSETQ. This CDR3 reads CASSRNRDGNTIYF. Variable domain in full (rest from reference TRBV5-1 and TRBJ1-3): KAGVTQTPRYLIKTRGQQVTLSCSPISGHRSVSWYQQTPGQGLQFLFEYFSETQRNKGNFPGRFSGRQFSNSRSEMNVSTLELGDSALYLCASSRNRDGNTIYFGEGSWLTVV.

CDR3 sequence reads: CASALVGFSGNTIYF. V and J are TRBV6-5 and TRBJ1-3. Looked up from germline, CDR1 is MNHEY and CDR2 is SVGAGI. The CDR3 consists of 15 residues.

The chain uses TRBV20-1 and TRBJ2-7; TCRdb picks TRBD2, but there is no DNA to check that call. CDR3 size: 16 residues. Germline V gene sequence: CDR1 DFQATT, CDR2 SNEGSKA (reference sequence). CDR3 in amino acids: CSARLISGRALGEQYF.

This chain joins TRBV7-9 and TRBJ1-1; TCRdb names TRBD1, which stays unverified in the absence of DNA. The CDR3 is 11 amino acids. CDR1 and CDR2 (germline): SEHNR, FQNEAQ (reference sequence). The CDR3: CASSRDREAFF.

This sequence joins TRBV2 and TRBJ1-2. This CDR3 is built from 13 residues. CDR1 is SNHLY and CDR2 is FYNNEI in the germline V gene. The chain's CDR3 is CASSEAPVIGYTF.

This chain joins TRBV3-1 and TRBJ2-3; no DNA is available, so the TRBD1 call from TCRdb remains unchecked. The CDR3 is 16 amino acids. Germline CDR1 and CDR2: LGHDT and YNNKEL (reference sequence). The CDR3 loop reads CASSQAQGARTDTQYF.

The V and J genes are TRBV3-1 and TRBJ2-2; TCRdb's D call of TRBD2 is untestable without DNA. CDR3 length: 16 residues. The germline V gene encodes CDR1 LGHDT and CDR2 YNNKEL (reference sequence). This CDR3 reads CASSQVASGRGRELFF.

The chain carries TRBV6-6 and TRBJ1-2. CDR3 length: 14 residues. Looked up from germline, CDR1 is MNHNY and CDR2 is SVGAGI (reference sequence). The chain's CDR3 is CASSYGTAKVGYTF.

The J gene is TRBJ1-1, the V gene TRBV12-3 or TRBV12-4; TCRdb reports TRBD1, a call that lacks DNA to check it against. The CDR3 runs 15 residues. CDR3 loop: CASSRTFSSQGGVFF.

The CDR3 region is CASSEEGQGAIQYF. This chain uses TRBV2 with TRBJ2-4; TCRdb's D gene call, TRBD1, goes unchecked for lack of DNA. CDR3 length: 14 amino acids. Germline values: CDR1 SNHLY, CDR2 FYNNEI.

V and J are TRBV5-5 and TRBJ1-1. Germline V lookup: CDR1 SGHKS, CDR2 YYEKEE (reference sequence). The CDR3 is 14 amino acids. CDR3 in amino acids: CASSFGWRDTEAFF. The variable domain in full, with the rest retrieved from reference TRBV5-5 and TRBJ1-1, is DAGVTQSPTHLIKTRGQQVTLRCSPISGHKSVSWYQQVLGQGPQFIFQYYEKEERGRGNFPDRFSARQFPNYSSELNVNALLLGDSALYLCASSFGWRDTEAFFGQGTRLTVV.

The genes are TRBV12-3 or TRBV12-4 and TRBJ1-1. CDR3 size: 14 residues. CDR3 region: CASSFGRANTEAFF.

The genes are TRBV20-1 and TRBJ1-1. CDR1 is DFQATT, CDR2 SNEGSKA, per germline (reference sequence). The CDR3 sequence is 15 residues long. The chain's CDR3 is CSLYYRGIINPEAFF.

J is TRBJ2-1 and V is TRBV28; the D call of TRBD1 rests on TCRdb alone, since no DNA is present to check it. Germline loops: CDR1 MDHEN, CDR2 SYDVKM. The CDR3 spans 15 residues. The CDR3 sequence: CASSSRTGGRNEQFF.

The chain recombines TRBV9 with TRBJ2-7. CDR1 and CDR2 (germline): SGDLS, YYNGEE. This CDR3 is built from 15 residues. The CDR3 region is CASSVAWQDSYEQYF.

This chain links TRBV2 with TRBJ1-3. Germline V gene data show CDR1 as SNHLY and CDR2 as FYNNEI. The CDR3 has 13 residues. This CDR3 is CASKGRSGNTIYF.

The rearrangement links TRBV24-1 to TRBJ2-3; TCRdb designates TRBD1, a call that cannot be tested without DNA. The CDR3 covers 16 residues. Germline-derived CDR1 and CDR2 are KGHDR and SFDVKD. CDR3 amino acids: CATSDFGQGSRDTQYF.

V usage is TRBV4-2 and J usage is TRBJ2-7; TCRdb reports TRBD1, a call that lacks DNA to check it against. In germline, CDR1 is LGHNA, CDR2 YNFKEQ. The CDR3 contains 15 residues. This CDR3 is CASSQGGGSSYEQYF.

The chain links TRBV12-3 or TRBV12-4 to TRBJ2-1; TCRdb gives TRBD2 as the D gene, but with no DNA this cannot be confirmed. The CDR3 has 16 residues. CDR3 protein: CASRTRTSGRYNEQFF.

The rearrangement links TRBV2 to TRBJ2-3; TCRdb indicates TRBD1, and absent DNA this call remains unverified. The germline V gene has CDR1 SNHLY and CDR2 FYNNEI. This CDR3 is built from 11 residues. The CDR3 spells CASTWGGTQYF.